The text below deals with one T cell receptor beta chain. This record belongs to a study of blood T cell repertoires in COVID-19. About the study: COVID-19 samples, acute and convalescent, were from the United States, Italy and Spain.

In Cohort 3, a recovered donor had either two negative PCRs, clearance, or symptom resolution. Assay: immunoSEQ multiplex PCR; the TCRdb copy retains only in-frame clones and omits some. Of around 300,000 clones in the sample, 80% to 90% were seen once. The TCR originated in a man younger than 45 who had recovered from COVID-19. The source material was PBMCs or T cells enriched from blood (not recorded which).

CDR3 amino acids: CASSQGQWGGYTF. The DNA for the CDR3 is TGTGCCAGCAGCCAGGGACAGTGGGGTGGCTACACCTTC. The V call is TRBV12-3 or TRBV12-4, the J call TRBJ1-2; 7 nucleotides match TRBD1. The CDR3 length is 13 residues. V trimming: 6 bases; J trimming: 7 bases; junction bases outside the gene matches: 8.